One sample yielded the 22 T cell receptor beta chains listed below, sequenced in a study of graft-versus-host responses after intestinal transplantation. These TCRs are of unknown antigen specificity. The assay was immunoSEQ multiplex PCR, and TCRdb's table has in-frame clones only and misses some. Among tens of thousands of clones listed, approximately 94% were seen once. Specimen: unstimulated CD4+ T cells sorted from spleen or lymph node cells, collected before transplant. These receptors were obtained from a human donor who was the organ donor for an intestinal transplant.

The chain joins TRBV29-1 to TRBJ1-2, with TRBD1 matching 9 bases. Germline lookup yields CDR1 SQVTM and CDR2 ANQGSEA. V was pared by 6 bases and J by 6 bases, with 8 bases of the junction left unmatched. The CDR3 extends over 13 amino acids. The CDR3 coding sequence is TGCAGCGTCGAGCAGGGACAGGGCAATGGCTACACCTTC. Protein sequence: CSVEQGQGNGYTF. The full variable domain, rest sourced from reference TRBV29-1 and TRBJ1-2, is SAVISQKPSRDICQRGTSLTIQCQVDSQVTMMFWYRQQPGQSLTLIATANQGSEATYESGFVIDKFPISRPNLTFSTLTVSNMSPEDSSIYLCSVEQGQGNGYTFGSGTRLTVV.

The chain recombines TRBV7-2 with TRBJ1-6; D is possibly TRBD1 (5 bases). Between the trimmed V and J ends, which lost 6 bases and 5 bases, there was a span of 14 bases. In germline, CDR1 is SGHTA, CDR2 FQGNSA. There are 15 residues in the CDR3. CDR3 DNA sequence: TGTGCCAGCAGGGTGGTAGGGGTTAATAATTCACCCCTCCACTTT. Translation: CASRVVGVNNSPLHF. Filled out from reference TRBV7-2 and TRBJ1-6, the complete variable domain reads GAGVSQSPSNKVTEKGKDVELRCDPISGHTALYWYRQSLGQGLEFLIYFQGNSAPDKSGLPSDRFSAERTGGSVSTLTIQRTQQEDSAVYLCASRVVGVNNSPLHFGNGTRLTVT.

CDR3: CSVSGGAYEQYF. The CDR3 nucleotides are TGCAGCGTTAGCGGGGGGGCCTACGAGCAGTACTTC. This rearrangement joins TRBV29-1 to TRBJ2-7, with 10 bases fitting TRBD2. V shed 5 bases and J 2 bases; nucleotides not matched to a gene: 0. CDR3 length: 12 amino acids. Germline assignment: CDR1 SQVTM and CDR2 ANQGSEA.

The rearrangement links TRBV7-9 to TRBJ1-5; 11 positions match TRBD1. Germline CDR1 reads SEHNR; CDR2 reads FQNEAQ (reference sequence). J lost 7 bases, V lost 5 bases, and 4 bases had no gene match. This CDR3 has 14 amino acids. CDR3 in DNA: TGTGCCAGCAGCCGGACAGGGGGCATCCAGCCCCAGCATTTT. This gives the protein CASSRTGGIQPQHF.

The chain has TRBV6-1 and TRBJ1-2; TRBD1 might be the D (6 bases). V was pared by 1 base and J by 4 bases, with 13 bases between. The CDR3 sequence is 15 residues long. Germline V gene lookup returns CDR1 MNHNS and CDR2 SASEGT. The CDR3 DNA follows: TGTGCCAGCAGTGAAGGGACAGCTCACTTCTATGGCTACACCTTC. It specifies CASSEGTAHFYGYTF.

This clone was seen more than once but under ten times. The chain recombines TRBV19 with TRBJ1-5; 10 bases map to TRBD1. Losses at the gene ends were 6 bases for V and 4 bases for J; bases not matched to a gene: 6. This CDR3 has 15 amino acids. Per germline, CDR1 LNHDA and CDR2 SQIVND (reference sequence). Written as DNA, the CDR3 is TGTGCCAGTAGCCGGTCGGGACAGGGGAATCAGCCCCAGCATTTT. Translation gives CASSRSGQGNQPQHF. Drawing the rest from reference TRBV19 and TRBJ1-5, the complete variable domain is DGGITQSPKYLFRKEGQNVTLSCEQNLNHDAMYWYRQDPGQGLRLIYYSQIVNDFQKGDIAEGYSVSREKKESFPLTVTSAQKNPTAFYLCASSRSGQGNQPQHFGDGTRLSIL.

The chain combines TRBV2 with TRBJ2-4; D gene unclear. Germline V gene sequence: CDR1 SNHLY, CDR2 FYNNEI. Deletions cut 2 bases from V and 0 bases from J, with 5 bases between. This CDR3 contains 14 residues. CDR3 nucleotides: TGTGCCAGCAGTGAATATGTAGCCAAAAACATTCAGTACTTC. Protein: CASSEYVAKNIQYF.

The V call is TRBV10-1, the J call TRBJ1-1; tentative D call: TRBD1 (6 bases). Looked up from germline, CDR1 is WNHNN and CDR2 is SYGVQD (reference sequence). V gave up 2 bases and J gave up 3 bases, with 16 bases separating them. The CDR3 is 16 amino acids. The chain's CDR3 is CASSERSPGVYTEAFF. The DNA for the CDR3 is TGCGCCAGCAGTGAGAGGTCACCAGGGGTATACACTGAAGCTTTCTTT.

CDR3 DNA: TGTGCCAGCCAAACACCCCAGCCCCCCTACGAGCAGTACTTC. Translated: CASQTPQPPYEQYF. This rearrangement joins TRBV28 to TRBJ2-7, with no clear D. Germline V gives CDR1 MDHEN, CDR2 SYDVKM. The CDR3 has 14 amino acids. V lost 8 bases and J lost 2, with 16 bases in between.

The chain links TRBV27 to TRBJ1-6; tentatively, D is TRBD1 (6 bases). Germline-derived CDR1 and CDR2 are MNHEY and SMNVEV (reference sequence). V was cut by 2 bases and J by 2 bases, with 19 bases left in between. The CDR3 has 19 amino acids. This chain's CDR3 is CASSLRRIPGEPYNSPLHF. The CDR3 nucleotides read TGTGCCAGCAGTTTACGCCGGATCCCAGGGGAGCCCTATAATTCACCCCTCCACTTT.

The chain couples TRBV9 to TRBJ1-5, with TRBD1 identical over 8 bases. V was clipped by 0 bases and J by 6 bases; unmatched bases: 2. Germline loops: CDR1 SGDLS, CDR2 YYNGEE. The CDR3 is made up of 14 amino acids. CDR3 in DNA: TGTGCCAGCAGCGTAGGTGGACAGGGTCAGCCCCAGCATTTT. Its translation: CASSVGGQGQPQHF.

This chain connects TRBV5-5 to TRBJ2-7, with TRBD1 matching 9 bases. Trimming took 2 bases from V and 7 from J; bases not matched to a gene: 7. This CDR3 region has 14 residues. Looked up from germline, CDR1 is SGHKS and CDR2 is YYEKEE (reference sequence). The DNA of the CDR3 is TGTGCCAGCAGCTTCCAACAGGGGGCGGGGGAGCAGTACTTC. Amino acid sequence: CASSFQQGAGEQYF.

J is TRBJ1-1 and V is TRBV6-6, with D hard to call. This CDR3 spans 13 amino acids. Trimming pared 10 bases from V and 4 bases from J, leaving 16 bases between. Germline-derived CDR1 and CDR2 are MNHNY and SVGAGI (reference sequence). CDR3 nucleotide sequence: TGTGCCACCACGACATCTTCCGTCACTGAAGCTTTCTTT. This codes for CATTTSSVTEAFF.

The rearrangement links TRBV27 to TRBJ2-5; TRBD1 matches at 8 bases. This CDR3 is 16 amino acids long. CDR1 MNHEY and CDR2 SMNVEV come from the germline V gene (reference sequence). V shed 0 bases, J shed 5 bases, and the junction held 8 bases outside the gene matches. Here the CDR3 DNA reads TGTGCCAGCAGTTTATCGCGGCAGGGGGCCAGGGAGACCCAGTACTTC. Translation: CASSLSRQGARETQYF.

The chain uses TRBV18 and TRBJ1-2, with TRBD1 matching 9 bases. Germline loops: CDR1 KGHSH, CDR2 LQKENI. V shed 3 bases and J 5 bases; nucleotides not matched to a gene: 4. The CDR3 has 14 amino acids. As DNA, the CDR3 is TGTGCCAGCTCACCGGGGACAGGGACTTATGGCTACACCTTC. Its protein is CASSPGTGTYGYTF.

The chain recombines TRBV15 with TRBJ2-3, with 11 bases matching TRBD2. The CDR3 sequence is 17 residues long. With V trimmed by 3 bases and J by 2 bases, 7 bases remained unmatched. The germline V gene encodes CDR1 LNHNV and CDR2 YYDKDF (reference sequence). The CDR3 is CATSRDLAGGYTDTQYF. CDR3 nucleotide sequence: TGTGCCACCAGCAGGGATCTAGCGGGGGGTTACACAGATACGCAGTATTTT.

The chain is built from TRBV6-5 and TRBJ2-1, with D perhaps assigned TRBD1 or TRBD2 (5 bases each). This CDR3 is 13 amino acids long. Germline CDR1 reads MNHEY; CDR2 reads SVGAGI. Trimming left V 5 bases short and J 7 bases short, with 12 bases between. CDR3 sequence: CASSLRWGNEQFF. CDR3 bases: TGTGCCAGCAGTCTACGATGGGGGAATGAGCAGTTCTTC.

The chain uses TRBV7-9 and TRBJ1-1, with 8 bases identical to TRBD1. This CDR3 comprises 14 residues. Trimming took 2 bases from V and 10 from J; bases not matched to a gene: 9. CDR1 and CDR2 from the germline V gene are SEHNR and FQNEAQ (reference sequence). CDR3 sequence (DNA): TGTGCCAGCAGCTTATCGATACAGGGGGGACTAGCTTTCTTT. It codes for CASSLSIQGGLAFF.

The chain joins TRBV2 to TRBJ1-2, with 10 nucleotides matching TRBD1. Germline V gives CDR1 SNHLY, CDR2 FYNNEI. The CDR3 length is 15 residues. Trimming at V came to 8 bases and at J to 1 base, leaving 7 bases not matched to a gene. CDR3 sequence (DNA): TGTGCCAGCGGGGGGGACAGGGGAATTAACTATGGCTACACCTTC. It encodes CASGGDRGINYGYTF.

The chain links TRBV6-5 to TRBJ2-5, with D unclear. Trimming cost V 0 bases and J 3 bases, with 8 bases left between them. The CDR3 totals 14 residues. Per germline, CDR1 MNHEY and CDR2 SVGAGI. The CDR3 loop reads CASSYSWAEETQYF. Here the CDR3 DNA reads TGTGCCAGCAGTTACTCTTGGGCTGAAGAGACCCAGTACTTC.

This chain uses TRBV4-3 with TRBJ1-4, with 7 bases identical to TRBD1. Germline CDR1 LGHNA, CDR2 YSLEER. The CDR3 has 15 amino acids. The junction had 7 bases not matched to a gene; V was cut back by 1 base and J by 8 bases. CDR3 sequence reads: CASSQGQGKGEKLFF. CDR3 nucleotides: TGCGCCAGCAGCCAAGGACAGGGAAAGGGAGAAAAACTGTTTTTT.

The chain carries TRBV18 and TRBJ2-7; no clear D. Trimming removed 4 bases at V and 6 bases at J, with 16 bases between. In germline, CDR1 is KGHSH, CDR2 LQKENI. The CDR3 length is 14 residues. The CDR3 DNA is TGTGCCAGCTCACTGTCCTCGAGACCCTTCGAGCAGTACTTC. It translates to CASSLSSRPFEQYF.